This is a list of T cell receptor beta chains from one sample in a study of sequential checkpoint blockade in melanoma. Using immunoSEQ multiplex PCR, the repertoire was profiled, and TCRdb retains in-frame clones only, with some absent. The data contain fewer than 20,000 clones, roughly 61% of them singletons. Specimen: CD8+ T cells sorted from blood (inferred from file names), collected from a patient given nivolumab and ipilimumab in sequence. The receptors derive from a human donor with melanoma. Both conserved end residues are part of each CDR3. The D gene is left open where the match is weak. Only some rows state a clone size, as once, few, many or a class for expanded clones.

D,V,size,J,CDR3,DNA
-,TRBV18,-,TRBJ2-2,CASSPFGDSTGELFF,TGTGCCAGCTCACCATTCGGAGACTCTACCGGGGAGCTGTTTTTT
TRBD1,TRBV7-7,-,TRBJ2-2,CASSSTGANTGELFF,TGTGCCAGCAGCTCGACAGGGGCGAACACCGGGGAGCTGTTTTTT
TRBD1,TRBV15,-,TRBJ2-6,CATARTGVISGANVLTF,TGTGCCACCGCCCGGACAGGGGTCATTTCTGGGGCCAACGTCCTGACTTTC
TRBD2,TRBV5-6,-,TRBJ2-1,CASSRGLAGISSYNEQFF,TGTGCCAGCAGCCGTGGACTAGCGGGGATTAGCTCCTACAATGAGCAGTTCTTC
TRBD1,TRBV9,few,TRBJ1-3,CASSSTGASSGNTIYF,TGTGCCAGCAGCAGCACAGGGGCAAGCTCTGGAAACACCATATATTTT
-,TRBV21-1,-,TRBJ1-2,CASNVRGLGYTF,TGTGCCAGCAACGTAAGGGGGCTTGGCTACACCTTC
TRBD2,TRBV2,-,TRBJ2-5,CASWTSGTKTQYF,TGTGCCTCTTGGACTAGCGGGACAAAGACCCAGTACTTC
TRBD2,TRBV6-5,-,TRBJ2-7,CASTLFSGIGHEQYF,TGTGCCAGCACCCTGTTTAGCGGGATTGGCCACGAGCAGTACTTC
TRBD2,TRBV29-1,-,TRBJ2-3,CSVEGPLAGGIFAQYF,TGCAGCGTTGAAGGCCCCCTAGCGGGGGGAATCTTTGCGCAGTATTTT
TRBD2,TRBV4-1,-,TRBJ2-2,CASSQATSGGYTGELFF,TGCGCCAGCAGCCAGGCGACTAGCGGGGGGTACACCGGGGAGCTGTTTTTT
TRBD2,TRBV28,-,TRBJ2-3,CASTFSGSGADTQYF,TGTGCCAGCACCTTTAGCGGGAGTGGGGCAGATACGCAGTATTTT
-,TRBV29-1,-,TRBJ1-1,CSAAGPLTEAFF,TGCAGCGCCGCGGGACCTTTAACTGAAGCTTTCTTT
-,TRBV27,-,TRBJ2-2,CASSSTVNTGELFF,TGTGCCAGCAGTTCGACAGTGAACACCGGGGAGCTGTTTTTT
TRBD1,TRBV27,-,TRBJ2-1,CASTPIAGTGGGQEQFF,TGTGCCAGCACCCCTATCGCCGGGACAGGAGGAGGACAAGAGCAGTTCTTC
TRBD1,TRBV12-5,once,TRBJ1-6,CASGHPGQGFNSPLHF,TGTGCTAGTGGTCACCCCGGACAGGGTTTCAATTCACCCCTCCACTTT
-,TRBV27,-,TRBJ2-1,CASSLSFGSNEQFF,TGTGCCAGCAGTTTATCGTTCGGGTCGAATGAGCAGTTCTTC
-,TRBV5-6,-,TRBJ2-1,CASSLWGDFYNEQFF,TGTGCCAGCAGCTTGTGGGGGGACTTCTACAATGAGCAGTTCTTC
-,TRBV30,-,TRBJ2-5,CAWSNWEGADQETQYF,TGTGCCTGGAGTAACTGGGAAGGGGCGGACCAAGAGACCCAGTACTTC
-,TRBV6-1,-,TRBJ2-3,CASSDGVADTQYF,TGTGCCAGCAGTGATGGAGTGGCAGATACGCAGTATTTT
-,TRBV5-4,-,TRBJ2-1,CASSLFTDNEQFF,TGTGCCAGCAGCCTCTTCACGGACAATGAGCAGTTCTTC
-,TRBV1,few,TRBJ2-3,CTSTTSVTSTDTQYF,TGCACCAGCACCACTAGCGTTACTAGCACAGATACGCAGTATTTT
TRBD1,TRBV27,few,TRBJ1-1,CASSSEDRENTEAFF,TGTGCCAGCAGTTCGGAGGACAGGGAGAACACTGAAGCTTTCTTT
-,TRBV20-1,-,TRBJ2-7,CSAPTSSEQYF,TGCAGTGCTCCTACTAGTTCCGAGCAGTACTTC
-,TRBV20-1,-,TRBJ2-1,CSASGDNEQFF,TGCAGTGCCTCGGGGGATAATGAGCAGTTCTTC
-,TRBV5-4,-,TRBJ2-7,CASSFGVSYEQYF,TGTGCCAGCAGCTTTGGAGTTTCCTACGAGCAGTACTTC
-,TRBV30,few,TRBJ1-1,CAWSTGHLNTEAFF,TGTGCCTGGAGTACGGGACACTTGAACACTGAAGCTTTCTTT
-,TRBV27,-,TRBJ2-3,CASSLTVGSSTDTQYF,TGTGCCAGCAGTTTAACAGTGGGCTCTAGCACAGATACGCAGTATTTT
TRBD1,TRBV29-1,few,TRBJ1-6,CSTYSGGNSPLHF,TGCAGCACATATTCAGGGGGTAACTCACCCCTCCACTTT
-,TRBV6-6,-,TRBJ1-1,CASRPGHLNTEAFF,TGTGCCAGCAGACCGGGACATTTGAACACTGAAGCTTTCTTT
TRBD2,TRBV4-1,-,TRBJ2-3,CASSPKSSSGLYGTQYF,TGCGCCAGCAGCCCAAAGAGCAGTAGCGGGTTGTATGGTACGCAGTATTTT
-,TRBV5-6,-,TRBJ2-7,CASSHEHRDYEQYF,TGTGCCAGCAGTCACGAGCACCGGGACTACGAGCAGTACTTC
TRBD1,TRBV7-9,-,TRBJ1-2,CASSLGQGIYGYTF,TGTGCCAGCAGCTTAGGACAGGGGATCTATGGCTACACCTTC
-,TRBV28,-,TRBJ2-2,CASSLFGDTGELFF,TGTGCCAGCAGTTTATTTGGAGACACCGGGGAGCTGTTTTTT
TRBD1,TRBV5-5,few,TRBJ2-2,CASSLLIGKDRATGELFF,TGTGCCAGCAGCTTGTTGATTGGGAAAGACAGGGCCACCGGGGAGCTGTTTTTT
TRBD2,TRBV9,-,TRBJ2-5,CASSVSGGQETQYF,TGTGCCAGCAGCGTCTCGGGGGGTCAAGAGACCCAGTACTTC
TRBD2,TRBV11-2,-,TRBJ2-7,CASSFRTSPYEQYF,TGTGCCAGCAGCTTCCGGACTAGCCCCTACGAGCAGTACTTC
-,TRBV7-9,-,TRBJ2-7,CASSQDGGSSYEQYF,TGTGCCAGCAGCCAAGATGGGGGGAGCTCCTACGAGCAGTACTTC
TRBD1,TRBV27,once,TRBJ1-1,CASSLDRGGIGTEAFF,TGTGCCAGCTCCCTGGACAGGGGTGGGATTGGCACTGAAGCTTTCTTT
TRBD1,TRBV9,-,TRBJ2-3,CASSRTGSTDTQYF,TGTGCCAGCAGCCGGACAGGGAGCACAGATACGCAGTATTTT
TRBD1,TRBV6-5,-,TRBJ1-4,CASSYFTGDGEKLFF,TGTGCCAGCAGTTACTTCACAGGGGATGGGGAAAAACTGTTTTTT